One TCR beta chain is described in this entry. Its specificity is not known. The V gene's germline CDR1 is SGHAT and CDR2 FQDESV (reference sequence). The length of the CDR3 is 14 residues. Researchers ran eight separate cDNA reactions for each sample. Template switching introduced UMIs that contain a 6-nucleotide sample barcode. TCRdb reanalyzed the 5' RACE reads and collapses them to one entry per CDR3 protein, without DNA. The sample data list 150,000 to 200,000 distinct CDR3 sequences. This sample is drawn from a study of monozygotic twins with inflammatory bowel disease. The study, taken as a whole, reports: Relative to healthy twins, IBD patients had fewer clonotypes in common with others, a gap that was especially apparent with disease activity.

The receptor's source is a human donor with ulcerative colitis or Crohn's disease, or a healthy co-twin of an affected twin (not recorded which). Sequenced material: blood. V usage is TRBV11-1 and J usage is TRBJ1-3; lacking DNA, the TRBD1 call made by TCRdb goes unchecked. The CDR3 here is CASSLRTSGNTIYF.